This is a list of T cell receptor beta chains from one sample in a study of T cells after yellow fever vaccination. TCRdb re-called the 5' RACE reads through MiXCR, storing one row per CDR3 protein. The table has about 240,000 distinct CDR3 sequences, approximately 3.8% seen once. The sequences come from PBMCs, collected 15 days after the yellow fever booster vaccination. These receptors were obtained from a man younger than 35 who received the YFV17D yellow fever vaccine. CDR3s include the opening cysteine and the closing phenylalanine or tryptophan. Each record gives: D gene, clone size, J gene, V gene, CDR3 DNA, CDR3 protein. The D gene is left open where the match is weak. Clone size appears in some rows only: once, few, many, or a class for an expanded clone.

NA,once,TRBJ2-6,TRBV5-6,TGTGCCAGCAGCTTGGAGCTAACTGGGGCCAACGTCCTGACTTTC,CASSLELTGANVLTF
NA,many,TRBJ2-1,TRBV20-1,TGCAGTGCTAGAGATTCCAGGGATAATTACAATGAGCAGTTCTTC,CSARDSRDNYNEQFF
NA,many,TRBJ2-3,TRBV2,TGTGCCACTTCCGGGAACACAGATACGCAGTATTTT,CATSGNTDTQYF
NA,many,TRBJ2-5,TRBV7-2,TGTGCCAGCAGCCCCGTTCGAGGCCCCCAAGAGACCCAGTACTTC,CASSPVRGPQETQYF
NA,many,TRBJ2-5,TRBV5-1,TGCGCCAGCAGCTTGTCCGGGACAACGACCCAAGAGACCCAGTACTTC,CASSLSGTTTQETQYF
NA,many,TRBJ2-7,TRBV20-1,TGCAGTGCTAGAGATGGTGCAAAGGGGGACGAGCAGTACTTC,CSARDGAKGDEQYF
NA,few,TRBJ1-2,TRBV16,TGTGCCAGCAGCCAATTCCTCACAGGGTCCTATGGCTACACCTTC,CASSQFLTGSYGYTF
TRBD1,many,TRBJ1-2,TRBV20-1,TGCAGTGCTAGAGCATCCGGGACAGGGGGTAACTATGGCTACACCTTC,CSARASGTGGNYGYTF
NA,many,TRBJ2-3,TRBV5-1,TGCGCCAGCAGCTTTGGGGGAGTTAGCACAGATACGCAGTATTTT,CASSFGGVSTDTQYF
NA,few,TRBJ2-7,TRBV20-1,TGCAGTGCTAGCCAGACTGTCTACGAGCAGTACTTC,CSASQTVYEQYF
NA,NA,TRBJ2-7,TRBV9,TGTGCCAGCAGCGCAGGCGGGGGCACCGAGCAGTACTTC,CASSAGGGTEQYF
NA,many,TRBJ2-5,TRBV25-1,TGTGCCAGCAGTGAATTTTTCGGCAGCCAAGAGACCCAGTACTTC,CASSEFFGSQETQYF
TRBD1,NA,TRBJ1-1,TRBV7-2,TGTGCCACCCGCTGGACAGGAGGGAACACTGAAGCTTTCTTT,CATRWTGGNTEAFF
NA,many,TRBJ1-1,TRBV5-1,TGCGCCAGCAGCACCACAACAGATCCGAACACTGAAGCTTTCTTT,CASSTTTDPNTEAFF
NA,many,TRBJ1-5,TRBV24-1,TGTGCCACCAGTGAGGCAGACTGGGGTCAGCCCCAGCATTTT,CATSEADWGQPQHF
NA,many,TRBJ2-3,TRBV20-1,TGCAGTGCTAGGAACCTCGGGAGCCCAGATACGCAGTATTTT,CSARNLGSPDTQYF
NA,many,TRBJ2-2,TRBV19,TGTGCCAGTAGTATAGGGTGGACTACGAACACCGGGGAGCTGTTTTTT,CASSIGWTTNTGELFF
NA,many,TRBJ1-4,TRBV29-1,TGCAGCGGGCGGAACTGGGGTGAAAAACTGTTTTTT,CSGRNWGEKLFF
NA,many,TRBJ1-5,TRBV12-3/TRBV12-4,TGTGCCAGCAGTTTTCGGGACGGCAATCAGCCCCAGCATTTT,CASSFRDGNQPQHF
TRBD2,many,TRBJ2-5,TRBV15,TGTGCCACCAGCAGAGGCTTACTAGCGGGGGGGCCAGAAGAGACCCAGTACTTC,CATSRGLLAGGPEETQYF
NA,many,TRBJ2-1,TRBV5-1,TGCGCCAGCAGCTTCGCAGGGAACTACAATGAGCAGTTCTTC,CASSFAGNYNEQFF
TRBD2,few,TRBJ2-1,TRBV24-1,TGTGCCACCAGTGACACTAGCGGGGGGGCCGGGGAGCAGTTCTTC,CATSDTSGGAGEQFF
NA,many,TRBJ1-1,TRBV12-3/TRBV12-4,TGTGCCAGCAGTTTATTCGGGAACACTGAAGCTTTCTTT,CASSLFGNTEAFF